This T cell receptor beta chain comes out of a study of cytomegalovirus exposure and HLA in healthy donors. The study's findings and limits: The classifier reportedly diagnosed cytomegalovirus status with high sensitivity and specificity.

Primers: 60 Vbeta forward and 13 Jbeta reverse. Sequencing was performed with immunoSEQ multiplex PCR; in TCRdb, only in-frame clones are kept and a portion is missing. The sample contains about 140,000 clones, around 83% of which appear only once. The CDR3 is made up of 15 amino acids. Unmatched junction bases numbered 7, after V lost 3 bases and J lost 5 bases. Germline V gene data show CDR1 as KGHSH and CDR2 as LQKENI. About this clone: The antigen remains undetermined.

The chain has TRBV18 and TRBJ2-7; 10 bases fit TRBD2. The receptor's source is a man aged 35 to 55 in good health and CMV-seropositive. Source material: PBMCs. DNA for the CDR3: TGTGCCAGCTCACCCAAAGCGGGGGGGCCACACGAGCAGTACTTC. Its protein product is CASSPKAGGPHEQYF. Based on the CDR3 plus reference TRBV18 and TRBJ2-7, the full variable domain is NAGVMQNPRHLVRRRGQEARLRCSPMKGHSHVYWYRQLPEEGLKFMVYLQKENIIDESGMPKERFSAEFPKEGPSILRIQQVVRGDSAAYFCASSPKAGGPHEQYFGPGTRLTVT.